The T cell receptor (beta chain) under discussion was sequenced for a study of cytomegalovirus exposure and HLA in healthy donors. The overall study: T cells numbering approximately 170 million yielded some 100 million unique TCR beta sequences in an earlier analysis. Study results and limitations: Later analysis placed DRB1 highest and HLA-C lowest in TCR association rates, which differed by HLA locus.

PCR was performed using 60 Vbeta and 13 Jbeta primers. This table comes from immunoSEQ multiplex PCR, and its TCRdb copy is limited to in-frame clones, with some not included. The sample holds about 140,000 clones, 78% seen once. About this clone itself: What it binds is unknown.

Germline CDR1 SGHAT, CDR2 FQNNGV. V gave up 4 bases and J gave up 1 base; unmatched junction bases: 5. The CDR3 has 15 residues. The sequencing sample was made of PBMCs. The TCR originated in a male donor in good health and CMV-seronegative. V is TRBV11-2 and J is TRBJ2-5; 8 nucleotides line up with TRBD2. The CDR3 DNA is TGTGCCAGCAGCTCGGGGGGGGAGCCCCAAGAGACCCAGTACTTC. This translates into CASSSGGEPQETQYF.